This T cell receptor (beta chain) was sequenced in a study of blood T cell repertoires in COVID-19. The wider study: The United States, Italy and Spain provided the acute and convalescent COVID-19 samples. In each case, the material was cDNA or gDNA derived from T cells, B-cell-depleted T cells, or PBMCs.

The CDR3 totals 11 residues. Germline V gene data show CDR1 as SGHVS and CDR2 as FNYEAQ. As processed by the authors: Amplified reference gene primers provided the basis for estimating nucleated cell counts. Some clones are missing from TCRdb's copy, which holds only in-frame ones; the method was immunoSEQ multiplex PCR. V, J and clone size are taken as reported in that table, and D and trimming were inferred from the DNA itself. The sample records 150,000 to 200,000 clones, around 85% being singletons. This TCR was sampled from a man in his sixties who had recovered from COVID-19. The chain employs TRBV7-6 and TRBJ1-1; 7 nucleotides align to TRBD1. Sample: peripheral blood. Here the CDR3 DNA reads TGTGGCAGGGGGAGGAACACTGAAGCTTTCTTT. It codes for CGRGRNTEAFF.